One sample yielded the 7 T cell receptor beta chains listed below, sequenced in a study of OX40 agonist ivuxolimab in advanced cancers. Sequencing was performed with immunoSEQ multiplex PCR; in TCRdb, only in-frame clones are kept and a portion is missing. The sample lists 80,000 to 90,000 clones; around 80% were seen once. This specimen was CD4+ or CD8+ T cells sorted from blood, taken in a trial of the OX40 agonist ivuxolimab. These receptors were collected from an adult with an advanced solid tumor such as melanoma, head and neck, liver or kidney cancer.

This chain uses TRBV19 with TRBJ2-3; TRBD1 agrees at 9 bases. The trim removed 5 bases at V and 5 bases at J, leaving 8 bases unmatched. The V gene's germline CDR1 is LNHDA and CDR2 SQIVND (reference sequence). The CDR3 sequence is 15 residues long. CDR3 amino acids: CASSPPGQGIDTQYF. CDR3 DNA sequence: TGTGCCAGTAGTCCTCCGGGACAGGGAATAGATACGCAGTATTTT.

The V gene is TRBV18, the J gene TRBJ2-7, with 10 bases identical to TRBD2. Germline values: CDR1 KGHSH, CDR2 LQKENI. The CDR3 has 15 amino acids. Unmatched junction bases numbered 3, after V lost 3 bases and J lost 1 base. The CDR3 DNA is TGTGCCAGCTCACCCCCGACTAGCGGGTCCTACGAGCAGTACTTC. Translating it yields CASSPPTSGSYEQYF.

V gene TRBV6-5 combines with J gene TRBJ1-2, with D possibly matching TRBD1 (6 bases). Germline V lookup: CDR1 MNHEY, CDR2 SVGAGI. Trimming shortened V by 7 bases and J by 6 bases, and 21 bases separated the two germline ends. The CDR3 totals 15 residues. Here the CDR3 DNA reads TGTGCCAGCACCCCTTGGGGTGGACAGAGTGATGGCTACACCTTC. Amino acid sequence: CASTPWGGQSDGYTF.

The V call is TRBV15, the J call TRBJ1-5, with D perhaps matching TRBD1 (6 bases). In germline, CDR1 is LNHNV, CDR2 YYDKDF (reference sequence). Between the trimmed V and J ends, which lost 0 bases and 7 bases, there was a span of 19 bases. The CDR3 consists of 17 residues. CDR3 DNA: TGTGCCACCAGCAGAGACGGGTATTTCAGGGGTCCACAGCCCCAGCATTTT. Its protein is CATSRDGYFRGPQPQHF. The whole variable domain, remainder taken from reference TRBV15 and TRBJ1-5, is DAMVIQNPRYQVTQFGKPVTLSCSQTLNHNVMYWYQQKSSQAPKLLFHYYDKDFNNEADTPDNFQSRRPNTSFCFLDIRSPGLGDTAMYLCATSRDGYFRGPQPQHFGDGTRLSIL.

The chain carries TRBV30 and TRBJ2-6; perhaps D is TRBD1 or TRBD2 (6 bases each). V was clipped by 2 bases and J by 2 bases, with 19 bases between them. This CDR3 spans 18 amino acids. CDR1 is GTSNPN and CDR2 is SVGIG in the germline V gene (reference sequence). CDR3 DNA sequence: TGTGCCTGGAGTACAGGGAGGTTTATTTTGGCTGGGGCCAACGTCCTGACTTTC. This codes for CAWSTGRFILAGANVLTF.

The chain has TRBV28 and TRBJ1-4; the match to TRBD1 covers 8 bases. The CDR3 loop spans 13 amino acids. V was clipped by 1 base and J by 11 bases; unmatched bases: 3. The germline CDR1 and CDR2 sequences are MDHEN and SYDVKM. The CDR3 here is CASSLSDRDKLFF. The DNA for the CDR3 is TGTGCCAGCAGTTTATCGGACAGGGACAAACTGTTTTTT.

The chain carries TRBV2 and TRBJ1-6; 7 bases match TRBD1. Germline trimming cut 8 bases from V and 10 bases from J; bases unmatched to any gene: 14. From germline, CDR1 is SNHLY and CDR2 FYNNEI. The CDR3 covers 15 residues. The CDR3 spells CASLRGGGEHSPLHF. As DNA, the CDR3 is TGTGCCAGCCTACGAGGAGGGGGCGAACACTCACCCCTCCACTTT.